The 18 T cell receptor beta chains below come from one sample, sequenced in a study of identical twins. TCRdb re-analysed the 5' RACE reads in MiXCR, keeping a single row per CDR3 protein. Of around 250,000 distinct CDR3 sequences listed, around 6.6% are singletons. In addition, the sample was reused for a study of yellow fever vaccine responses in identical twins.

Sample: memory (CD45RO+) T cells sorted from blood. The receptors here all came from a young woman in good health.

The chain is built from TRBV10-3 and TRBJ2-6, with 9 bases lining up with TRBD2. The CDR3 has 18 residues. Germline V gene lookup returns CDR1 ENHRY and CDR2 SYGVKD. Trimming removed 3 bases from V and 0 bases from J; junction bases left unmatched: 6. CDR3 nucleotide sequence: TGTGCCATCAGTGACGAGACTAGCGGACGCTCTGGGGCCAACGTCCTGACTTTC. Translated: CAISDETSGRSGANVLTF.

DNA for the CDR3: TGTGCCAGCCGTCCCCGACTAGCGGGAAATACCGGGGAGCTGTTTTTT. Its translation is CASRPRLAGNTGELFF. The chain uses TRBV18 and TRBJ2-2; 11 nucleotides agree with TRBD2. This CDR3 is built from 16 residues. J lost 5 bases, V lost 8 bases, and 10 bases had no gene match. CDR1 is KGHSH and CDR2 is LQKENI in the germline V gene.

This chain uses TRBV6-1 with TRBJ2-1, with D possibly TRBD2 on 5 matching bases. V gave up 4 bases and J gave up 7 bases, with 11 bases separating them. The germline CDR1 and CDR2 sequences are MNHNS and SASEGT. The CDR3 is 13 amino acids. CDR3 in amino acids: CASSGPGWNEQFF. Written as DNA, the CDR3 is TGTGCCAGCAGTGGTCCGGGGTGGAATGAGCAGTTCTTC.

This clonotype showed up just a few times. The chain couples TRBV20-1 to TRBJ1-2; no definite D call. CDR1 and CDR2 from the germline V gene are DFQATT and SNEGSKA (reference sequence). V lost 0 bases and J lost 2, with 7 bases in between. CDR3 size: 13 residues. CDR3 in DNA: TGCAGTGCTAGAGACCTCCAGAACTATGGCTACACCTTC. It yields the protein CSARDLQNYGYTF.

This clonotype was recorded many times. This chain uses TRBV28 with TRBJ1-2; D is perhaps TRBD1 (5 bases). Germline lookup yields CDR1 MDHEN and CDR2 SYDVKM. The CDR3 length is 12 residues. The CDR3 DNA follows: TGTGCTATCCCCGGGGGTTACTATGGCTACACCTTC. Translated: CAIPGGYYGYTF.

This clonotype came up many times. CDR3 sequence: CASRSGPETQYF. DNA for the CDR3: TGTGCCAGCAGATCGGGTCCAGAGACCCAGTACTTC. The J gene is TRBJ2-5, the V gene TRBV5-6; the D is unclear. This CDR3 comprises 12 residues. V was shortened by 5 bases and J by 4 bases, with 9 bases between the two germline ends. The germline V gene encodes CDR1 SGHDT and CDR2 YYEEEE.

This clonotype was recorded at least ten times. The CDR3 nucleotides read TGTGCCACCAGCAGAGTTACAGGGCCCGGGGAGCTGTTTTTT. Translation gives CATSRVTGPGELFF. This rearrangement joins TRBV15 to TRBJ2-2, with D possibly being TRBD1 (6 bases). The germline V gene has CDR1 LNHNV and CDR2 YYDKDF (reference sequence). Trimming removed 1 base from V and 6 bases from J, with 9 bases in between. This CDR3 has 14 amino acids.

In this sample, this clonotype turned up a few times. The gene calls are TRBV12-3 or TRBV12-4 and TRBJ2-7; D is possibly TRBD2 (6 bases). The CDR3 length is 12 residues. The V end was cut by 7 bases, the J end by 6 bases, with 13 bases between. The CDR3 here is CASTTGLSEQYF. The DNA of the CDR3 is TGTGCCAGCACCACCGGACTAAGCGAGCAGTACTTC.

Here the CDR3 DNA reads TGTGCCAGCAGTGAGGGGCTAGCGCGCGAGACCCAGTACTTC. Protein: CASSEGLARETQYF. The rearrangement uses TRBV2 and TRBJ2-5, with D maybe TRBD2 (6 bases). From germline, CDR1 is SNHLY and CDR2 FYNNEI. The CDR3 totals 14 residues. V lost 3 bases and J lost 5, with 13 bases in between.

This clonotype was detected a few times. The chain carries TRBV10-3 and TRBJ2-3; D call uncertain. The V gene's germline CDR1 is ENHRY and CDR2 SYGVKD. This CDR3 comprises 13 residues. V was shortened by 7 bases and J by 3 bases, with 11 bases between the two germline ends. The CDR3 region has the DNA TGTGCCATCACCGACGGAGATACAGATACGCAGTATTTT. Encoded protein: CAITDGDTDTQYF.

The rearrangement links TRBV10-2 to TRBJ2-3; the D is unclear. Deletions cut 1 base from V and 0 bases from J, with 5 bases between. The CDR3 spans 14 residues. The germline CDR1 and CDR2 sequences are WSHSY and SAAADI. The CDR3 sequence is CASSEFPSTDTQYF. The CDR3 coding sequence is TGCGCCAGCAGTGAGTTTCCTAGCACAGATACGCAGTATTTT.

The rearrangement links TRBV20-1 to TRBJ2-3, with a tentative D call TRBD2 (7 bases). The CDR3 spans 14 residues. Germline assignment: CDR1 DFQATT and CDR2 SNEGSKA (reference sequence). Trimming pared 4 bases from V and 1 base from J, leaving 12 bases between. CDR3: CSATRGAGTDTQYF. In nucleotides, the CDR3 is TGCAGTGCTACCCGGGGGGCCGGCACAGATACGCAGTATTTT.

This clonotype was counted ten times or more. This chain joins TRBV7-3 and TRBJ2-3; D possibly corresponds to TRBD2 (6 bases). The CDR3 totals 16 residues. Trimming pared 6 bases from V and 2 bases from J, leaving 18 bases between. Germline V lookup: CDR1 SGHTA, CDR2 FQGTGA. CDR3 sequence reads: CASSSPGLTTTDTQYF. The CDR3 DNA sequence: TGTGCCAGCAGTTCTCCGGGACTCACCACCACAGATACGCAGTATTTT.

About this clonotype itself: At one end, the junction sequence differs from germline, possibly due to a read error. This rearrangement joins TRBV20-1 to TRBJ2-2; 9 nucleotides line up with TRBD1. The CDR3 loop spans 17 amino acids. CDR1 and CDR2 from the germline V gene are DFQATT and SNEGSKA (reference sequence). CDR3 DNA: TGCTGTGCTAGGAAGGCCACAGGGGGCATTGACACCGGGGAGCTGTTTTTT. It is translated as CCARKATGGIDTGELFF.

This clonotype was recorded at least ten times. The chain couples TRBV7-9 to TRBJ2-3, with 7 bases fitting TRBD1. CDR3 length equals 11 residues. V dropped 5 bases and J dropped 12; count of bases not matched to a gene: 5. CDR1 and CDR2 from the germline V gene are SEHNR and FQNEAQ (reference sequence). In DNA, the CDR3 is TGTGCCAGCAGCCGACAGGGAGAACAGTATTTT. It is translated as CASSRQGEQYF.

This clonotype was counted only a few times. The chain recombines TRBV4-2 with TRBJ2-3; a possible D gene is TRBD2 (5 bases). The CDR3 length is 13 residues. Trimming shortened V by 1 base and J by 4 bases, and 6 bases separated the two germline ends. CDR1 and CDR2 (germline): LGHNA, YNFKEQ. CDR3 sequence: CASSQGSADTQYF. The CDR3 nucleotides read TGTGCCAGCAGCCAAGGTAGCGCAGATACGCAGTATTTT.

The J gene is TRBJ2-7, the V gene TRBV3-1; the match to TRBD1 covers 7 bases. J gave up 6 bases and V 3 bases, and 5 bases lay outside the gene matches. There are 13 residues in the CDR3. Germline V gene data show CDR1 as LGHDT and CDR2 as YNNKEL (reference sequence). As DNA, the CDR3 is TGTGCCAGCAGCCAGGGGACAGTGGGCGAGCAGTACGTC. Protein sequence: CASSQGTVGEQYV.

This clonotype was counted many times. The gene calls are TRBV12-3 or TRBV12-4 and TRBJ2-1, with 8 bases matching TRBD2. The V and J ends lost 6 bases and 8 bases, in that order; junction bases with no gene match: 9. The CDR3 totals 14 residues. Here the CDR3 DNA reads TGTGCCAGCAGAGAAGGCGGGAGGATGGATGAGCAGTTCTTC. Translated: CASREGGRMDEQFF.